Listed here is a single T cell receptor beta chain. The antigen is unknown. The sample comes from a study of OX40 agonist ivuxolimab in advanced cancers. Across the study: The dose-escalation group included hepatocellular carcinoma, melanoma, renal cell carcinoma and head and neck cancer. Study-wide findings and caveats: With doses of 0.1 to 3.0 mg/kg, CD4+ and CD8+ blood T cells had undergone clonal expansion by week 6.

Here immunoSEQ multiplex PCR was the method, and the copy in TCRdb shows in-frame clones only, minus some. The sample has about 97,000 clones, 70% to 90% seen once. This specimen consisted of CD4+ or CD8+ T cells sorted from blood, obtained in a trial of the OX40 agonist ivuxolimab. The sequence derives from an adult with an advanced solid tumor such as melanoma, head and neck, liver or kidney cancer.

The CDR3, as DNA: TGTGCCAGCAGTTTACGAGGGGCCGGAAAACTGTTTTTT. Protein product: CASSLRGAGKLFF. The rearrangement joins TRBV28 to TRBJ1-4, with D possibly being TRBD1 (5 bases). V gave up 2 bases and J gave up 10 bases, with 11 bases separating them. Germline loops: CDR1 MDHEN, CDR2 SYDVKM. The length of the CDR3 is 13 residues.